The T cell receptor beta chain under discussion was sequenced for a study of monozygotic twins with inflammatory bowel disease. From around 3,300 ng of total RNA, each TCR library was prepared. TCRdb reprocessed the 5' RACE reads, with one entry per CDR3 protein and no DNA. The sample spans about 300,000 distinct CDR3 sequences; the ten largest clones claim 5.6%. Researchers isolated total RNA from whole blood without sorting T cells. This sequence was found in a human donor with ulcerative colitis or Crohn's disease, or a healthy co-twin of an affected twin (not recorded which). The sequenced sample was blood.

The CDR3 loop is CASSAQGGNGYSGNTIYF. The rearrangement links TRBV21-1 to TRBJ1-3; TCRdb's D call of TRBD1 is untestable without DNA. TRBV21-1 counts as a pseudogene. The length of the CDR3 is 18 residues.